This TCR beta chain derives from a study of CD8 T cells in ankylosing spondylitis. Germline-derived CDR1 and CDR2 are LGHDT and YNNKEL (reference sequence). There are 13 residues in the CDR3. Each CDR3 protein gets one entry after TCRdb re-called the 5' RACE reads with MiXCR. The data hold roughly 180,000 distinct CDR3 sequences, with 11% observed a single time. Findings and limits, study-wide: Several highly homologous variants made up a TCR beta motif, and this motif appeared characteristic of ankylosing spondylitis blood.

This clonotype was counted at least ten times. What it binds is not known. At one end, the junction sequence differs from germline, possibly due to a read error. Sequenced input: blood, either unsorted or a sorted T cell fraction (not recorded which). The TCR was taken from a male donor with ankylosing spondylitis or in good health (not recorded which). V is TRBV3-1 and J is TRBJ2-3; the D is unclear. The CDR3 reads CASSPKSRDTQYF. CDR3 DNA sequence: TGTGCCAGCAGCCCCAAGAGCAGAGATACGCAGTATTTT.